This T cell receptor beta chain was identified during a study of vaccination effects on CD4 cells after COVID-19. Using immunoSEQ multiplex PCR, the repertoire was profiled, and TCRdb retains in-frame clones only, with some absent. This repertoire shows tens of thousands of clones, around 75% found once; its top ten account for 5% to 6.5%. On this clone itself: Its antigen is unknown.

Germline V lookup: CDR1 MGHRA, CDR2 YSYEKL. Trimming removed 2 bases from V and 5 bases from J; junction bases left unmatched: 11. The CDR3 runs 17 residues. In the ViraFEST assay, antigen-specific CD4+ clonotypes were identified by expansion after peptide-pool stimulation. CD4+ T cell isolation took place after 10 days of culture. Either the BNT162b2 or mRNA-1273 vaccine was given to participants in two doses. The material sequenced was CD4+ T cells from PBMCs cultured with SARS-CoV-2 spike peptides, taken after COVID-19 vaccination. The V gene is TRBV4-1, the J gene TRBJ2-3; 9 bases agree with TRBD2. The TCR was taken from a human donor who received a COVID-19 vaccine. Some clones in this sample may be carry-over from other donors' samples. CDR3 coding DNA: TGCGCCAGCAGCCAATCGCCGGCGGGGGGGCCTCAAGATACGCAGTATTTT. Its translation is CASSQSPAGGPQDTQYF.